One sample yielded the 28 T cell receptor beta chains listed below, sequenced in a study of CD8+ T cells in alopecia areata. Extraction of RNA preceded its reverse transcription into cDNA, which served as the sequencing template. Method: immunoSEQ multiplex PCR; TCRdb's copy keeps in-frame clones and lacks some. The sample consists of 110,000 or so clones, 56% of them appearing once. As to treatment: oral pan-JAK inhibitor, 5-10 mg twice daily. This specimen was CD4+ T cells sorted from blood, taken at week 24, from a patient treated with tofacitinib. The receptors here all came from a human donor with alopecia areata.

The chain uses TRBV4-1 and TRBJ1-4; 9 bases align to TRBD1. CDR1 and CDR2 (germline): MGHRA, YSYEKL. The CDR3 runs to 15 residues. The junction had 3 bases not matched to a gene; V was cut back by 2 bases and J by 5 bases. The CDR3 spells CASSQLGTGNEKLFF. The CDR3 DNA sequence: TGCGCCAGCAGCCAACTCGGGACAGGGAATGAAAAACTGTTTTTT.

Only a few counts were recorded for this clone. The V and J genes are TRBV29-1 and TRBJ2-6, with a possible D match to TRBD2 (6 bases). Deletions cut 5 bases from V and 2 bases from J, with 7 bases between. Germline CDR1 reads SQVTM; CDR2 reads ANQGSEA. This CDR3 spans 13 amino acids. CDR3 sequence: CSVRTTGANVLTF. The CDR3 coding sequence is TGCAGCGTTCGGACTACTGGGGCCAACGTCCTGACTTTC.

V is TRBV5-1 and J is TRBJ2-1; D is possibly TRBD1 (6 bases). The CDR3 runs to 15 residues. CDR1 SGHRS and CDR2 YFSETQ come from the germline V gene. V lost 0 bases and J lost 6, with 13 bases in between. The CDR3 here is CASSLDRVGGNEQFF. The CDR3 DNA reads TGCGCCAGCAGCTTGGACAGGGTAGGCGGCAATGAGCAGTTCTTC.

The chain carries TRBV5-6 and TRBJ1-2, with a weak D call TRBD1 (6 bases). Germline CDR1 SGHDT, CDR2 YYEEEE. Trimming removed 2 bases from V and 7 bases from J, with 18 bases in between. The CDR3 consists of 15 residues. The CDR3 DNA reads TGTGCCAGCAGCTTACGACCACAGGGTATGGGTGGCTACACCTTC. It yields the protein CASSLRPQGMGGYTF.

For the CDR3, the DNA is TGCGCCAGCAGCTTAATGACCGGAGAGACCCAGTACTTC. As protein: CASSLMTGETQYF. The chain has TRBV5-1 and TRBJ2-5; D gene uncertain. CDR3 length equals 13 residues. V dropped 2 bases and J dropped 4 bases, with 9 bases sitting between them. Germline loops: CDR1 SGHRS, CDR2 YFSETQ.

The V and J genes are TRBV5-6 and TRBJ1-2; TRBD1 matches at 7 bases. CDR3 size: 14 residues. V was clipped by 4 bases and J by 6 bases; unmatched bases: 9. Germline assignment: CDR1 SGHDT and CDR2 YYEEEE. CDR3 sequence (DNA): TGTGCCAGCAGCCACACTCACGGGACAGATGGCTACACCTTC. Translation: CASSHTHGTDGYTF.

V is TRBV4-2 and J is TRBJ1-1; maybe TRBD1 (5 bases). Trimming shortened V by 4 bases and J by 1 base, and 22 bases separated the two germline ends. The CDR3 sequence is 18 residues long. From germline, CDR1 is LGHNA and CDR2 YNFKEQ. CDR3 loop: CASSPRSRADYTNTEAFF. CDR3 nucleotide sequence: TGTGCCAGCAGCCCGAGGTCCAGGGCCGATTATACGAACACTGAAGCTTTCTTT.

This chain connects TRBV27 to TRBJ2-7; possibly TRBD1 for D (7 bases). There are 13 residues in the CDR3. V was shortened by 8 bases and J by 3 bases, with 14 bases between the two germline ends. CDR1 MNHEY and CDR2 SMNVEV come from the germline V gene (reference sequence). CDR3: CASGGTDLYEQYF. The CDR3 DNA follows: TGTGCCAGCGGCGGGACAGACCTCTACGAGCAGTACTTC.

This chain connects TRBV30 to TRBJ1-1; D is perhaps TRBD1 (6 bases). The germline CDR1 and CDR2 sequences are GTSNPN and SVGIG (reference sequence). V was shortened by 3 bases and J by 5 bases, with 16 bases between the two germline ends. CDR3 length equals 14 residues. The CDR3 loop is CAWRVTGKGTEAFF. The DNA for the CDR3 is TGTGCCTGGAGGGTAACAGGGAAAGGGACTGAAGCTTTCTTT.

The genes are TRBV5-1 and TRBJ2-5, with 9 bases lining up with TRBD1. The V gene's germline CDR1 is SGHRS and CDR2 YFSETQ. V lost 3 bases and J lost 5; bases outside the gene matches: 5. This CDR3 has 14 residues. CDR3 protein: CASSWGQGGETQYF. DNA for the CDR3: TGCGCCAGCAGCTGGGGACAGGGTGGGGAGACCCAGTACTTC.

J is TRBJ2-7 and V is TRBV30; D is possibly TRBD2 (6 bases). The CDR3 length is 11 residues. Looked up from germline, CDR1 is GTSNPN and CDR2 is SVGIG (reference sequence). With 6 bases removed from V and 5 bases from J, the gap between germline ends came to 11 bases. The CDR3 bases are TGTGCCTGCCCGAGGAGGGACGAGCAGTACTTC. It translates to CACPRRDEQYF.

Notes on this clone: Other nucleotide sequences in the sample specify the same CDR3. CDR3 sequence: CASSLDTGEETQYF. DNA for the CDR3: TGCGCCAGCAGCTTGGATACAGGGGAAGAGACCCAGTACTTC. The genes are TRBV5-1 and TRBJ2-5; 7 nucleotides line up with TRBD1. After removal of 0 bases from V and 3 bases from J, the junction contained 2 bases not matched to a gene. The CDR3 contains 14 residues. CDR1 is SGHRS, CDR2 YFSETQ, per germline.

This clone was seen just once. Here the CDR3 reads CASSLRSAGIQETQYF. The CDR3 DNA is TGTGCCAGCAGCTTAAGGAGTGCAGGTATCCAAGAGACCCAGTACTTC. The gene calls are TRBV11-1 and TRBJ2-5; D remains ambiguous. Between the trimmed V and J ends, which lost 2 bases and 1 base, there was a span of 14 bases. The CDR3 totals 16 residues. The germline V gene has CDR1 SGHAT and CDR2 FQDESV (reference sequence).

This clone was counted a few times. The rearrangement joins TRBV23-1 to TRBJ2-1, with 10 bases lining up with TRBD1. TRBV23-1 is recorded as an ORF, its role being uncertain. V shed 0 bases, J shed 0 bases, and the junction held 11 bases outside the gene matches. The CDR3 length is 20 residues. As DNA, the CDR3 is TGCGCCAGCAGTCAATCGGGACAGGGGATCCCATCGCTCTCCTACAATGAGCAGTTCTTC. This encodes CASSQSGQGIPSLSYNEQFF.

This chain joins TRBV15 and TRBJ1-4; unclear D gene. CDR1 and CDR2 from the germline V gene are LNHNV and YYDKDF (reference sequence). There are 16 residues in the CDR3. V was trimmed by 3 bases and J by 5 bases, leaving 16 bases between them. The CDR3 region has the DNA TGTGCCACCAGCAGGTCGGGTTGGATCAAAAATGAAAAACTGTTTTTT. Amino acids: CATSRSGWIKNEKLFF.

Only a few counts were recorded for this clone. The chain carries TRBV4-2 and TRBJ1-3, with no clear D. Trimming removed 1 base from V and 0 bases from J, with 13 bases in between. Germline assignment: CDR1 LGHNA and CDR2 YNFKEQ. The CDR3 spans 17 residues. The CDR3 region has the DNA TGTGCCAGCAGCCAAGCGCTTGACACGAGCTCTGGAAACACCATATATTTT. Its protein product is CASSQALDTSSGNTIYF.

The V and J genes are TRBV6-1 and TRBJ1-5, with unresolved D. The CDR3 is 12 residues long. V shed 6 bases and J shed 1 base, with 4 bases lying between them. Germline V lookup: CDR1 MNHNS, CDR2 SASEGT. Here the CDR3 reads CASRESNQPQHF. The CDR3 nucleotides read TGTGCCAGCAGGGAAAGCAATCAGCCCCAGCATTTT.

The chain is built from TRBV4-2 and TRBJ1-4; TRBD1 aligns across 7 bases. CDR3 length equals 15 residues. J gave up 7 bases and V 5 bases, and 10 bases lay outside the gene matches. Per the germline V gene, CDR1 is LGHNA and CDR2 is YNFKEQ. CDR3 in amino acids: CASSKQGRKGEKLFF. CDR3 nucleotides: TGTGCCAGCAGCAAACAGGGGAGGAAGGGTGAAAAACTGTTTTTT.

The chain couples TRBV6-5 to TRBJ1-1; D is perhaps TRBD1 (6 bases). Germline CDR1 is MNHEY and CDR2 is SVGAGI. Trimming took off 0 bases at V and 4 bases at J, with 12 bases between the two ends. The CDR3 is 15 amino acids. The CDR3 region has the DNA TGTGCCAGCAGTTACTCGACCGTAGGGGGCACTGAAGCTTTCTTT. It specifies CASSYSTVGGTEAFF.

V is TRBV29-1 and J is TRBJ2-6; D unclear. The CDR3 has 17 amino acids. The ends were cut back, 4 bases at V and 0 bases at J, with 16 bases in the middle. Germline V lookup: CDR1 SQVTM, CDR2 ANQGSEA. CDR3 DNA sequence: TGCAGCGTTGCCGCGCGCACAGTCTACTCTGGGGCCAACGTCCTGACTTTC. It yields the protein CSVAARTVYSGANVLTF.

The chain joins TRBV29-1 to TRBJ2-2; D ambiguous. The germline V gene has CDR1 SQVTM and CDR2 ANQGSEA. The V end lost 3 bases, the J end lost 6 bases, and 11 bases lay between the germline ends. The CDR3 length is 13 residues. The CDR3 loop is CSVDSSVPGELFF. The CDR3 region has the DNA TGCAGCGTTGATTCGTCAGTTCCCGGGGAGCTGTTTTTT.

The V gene is TRBV7-3, the J gene TRBJ1-5; no definite D call. Per the germline V gene, CDR1 is SGHTA and CDR2 is FQGTGA. V was trimmed by 2 bases and J by 5 bases, leaving 7 bases between them. CDR3 length equals 13 residues. The CDR3, as DNA: TGTGCCAGCAGCTTACCTTTGGATCAGCCCCAGCATTTT. Its translation is CASSLPLDQPQHF.

The genes are TRBV4-1 and TRBJ1-6; D may be TRBD1 (5 bases). The CDR3 is made up of 16 amino acids. The germline V gene encodes CDR1 MGHRA and CDR2 YSYEKL. The germline V and J ends were trimmed by 3 bases and 7 bases, with 16 bases remaining between them. The CDR3 protein is CASSQLIGTPNSPLHF. The CDR3 DNA follows: TGCGCCAGCAGCCAGCTTATCGGGACTCCGAATTCACCCCTCCACTTT.

The chain couples TRBV2 to TRBJ1-6, with a possible D match to TRBD1 (6 bases). V was trimmed by 1 base and J by 9 bases, leaving 19 bases between them. The CDR3 sequence is 17 residues long. Germline CDR1 and CDR2: SNHLY and FYNNEI. The CDR3 nucleotides read TGTGCCAGCAGTGAAGGTTTCGGGATAGGGGGGATTTCACCCCTCCACTTT. Amino acids: CASSEGFGIGGISPLHF. The whole variable domain, filled in from reference TRBV2 and TRBJ1-6, reads EPEVTQTPSHQVTQMGQEVILRCVPISNHLYFYWYRQILGQKVEFLVSFYNNEISEKSEIFDDQFSVERPDGSNFTLKIRSTKLEDSAMYFCASSEGFGIGGISPLHFGNGTRLTVT.

The gene calls are TRBV11-2 and TRBJ1-2, with no clear D. Germline CDR1 reads SGHAT; CDR2 reads FQNNGV. V lost 0 bases, J lost 6 bases, and 11 bases lay in between. The length of the CDR3 is 14 residues. CDR3 loop: CASSLESGLDGYTF. CDR3 in DNA: TGTGCCAGCAGCTTAGAATCAGGCTTGGATGGCTACACCTTC.

The V call is TRBV13, the J call TRBJ1-6, with no clear D. Trimming removed 6 bases from V and 2 bases from J, with 5 bases in between. The CDR3 length is 13 residues. The germline V gene encodes CDR1 PRHDT and CDR2 FYEKMQ (reference sequence). The CDR3 DNA sequence: TGTGCCAGCAGAACAGCCTATAATTCACCCCTCCACTTT. Protein: CASRTAYNSPLHF.

The CDR3 here is CASSEGTGIRANVLTF. As DNA, the CDR3 is TGTGCCAGCAGTGAAGGAACGGGGATCAGGGCCAACGTCCTGACTTTC. This chain links TRBV2 with TRBJ2-6, with D possibly being TRBD2 (5 bases). Germline loops: CDR1 SNHLY, CDR2 FYNNEI. Trimming pared 1 base from V and 5 bases from J, leaving 12 bases between. The CDR3 is 16 residues long.

This chain uses TRBV28 with TRBJ1-2; no reliable D call. Trimming took 6 bases from V and 1 from J, leaving 6 bases between them. Germline-derived CDR1 and CDR2 are MDHEN and SYDVKM. The CDR3 covers 12 residues. The CDR3 region is CASSRSNYGYTF. The CDR3 DNA is TGTGCCAGCAGCCGTAGTAACTATGGCTACACCTTC.